This TCR beta chain comes out of a study of T cell responses to AZD1222 COVID-19 vaccine. Both about-4-week and about-12-week second-dose recipients were combined. This CDR3 is 14 amino acids long. The germline V gene has CDR1 LNHDA and CDR2 SQIVND (reference sequence). Unmatched junction bases numbered 7, after V lost 7 bases and J lost 1 base. Study conclusions and caveats: Among those given AZD1222, only 6 or 7 were seropositive at baseline. Repertoire collection took place solely once the T cell response had peaked.

Repertoires were generated with immunoSEQ multiplex PCR, while TCRdb's copy carries only in-frame clones and drops some. In the table there are more than 85,000 clones, roughly 84% of which are singletons. Regarding this clone: The antigen is not known.

The rearrangement links TRBV19 to TRBJ2-7; TRBD1 agrees at 7 bases. The source is an adult who received the AZD1222 COVID-19 vaccine. The sequencing used peripheral blood, collected 28 days after the second AZD1222 dose. The CDR3 nucleotides are TGTGCCAGTAAAGGGACAGTCCAGTCCTACGAGCAGTACTTC. It translates to CASKGTVQSYEQYF.